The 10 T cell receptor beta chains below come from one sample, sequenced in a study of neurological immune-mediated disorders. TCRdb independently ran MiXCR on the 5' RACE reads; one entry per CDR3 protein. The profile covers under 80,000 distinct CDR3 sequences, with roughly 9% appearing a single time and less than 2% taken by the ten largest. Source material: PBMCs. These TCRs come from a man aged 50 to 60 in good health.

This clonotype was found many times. The CDR3 coding sequence is TGCGCCAGCAGCCAAGATCCAGGACAGGGTAACTATGGCTACACCTTC. Protein: CASSQDPGQGNYGYTF. The V gene is TRBV4-1, the J gene TRBJ1-2; 8 bases line up with TRBD1. This CDR3 has 16 amino acids. V dropped 0 bases and J dropped 1; count of bases not matched to a gene: 4. Germline V gene data show CDR1 as MGHRA and CDR2 as YSYEKL.

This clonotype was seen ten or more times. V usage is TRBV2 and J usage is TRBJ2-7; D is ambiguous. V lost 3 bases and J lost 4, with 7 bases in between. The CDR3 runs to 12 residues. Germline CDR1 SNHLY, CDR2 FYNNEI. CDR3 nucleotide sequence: TGTGCCAGCAGTGACCTCTATTACGAGCAGTACTTC. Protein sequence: CASSDLYYEQYF. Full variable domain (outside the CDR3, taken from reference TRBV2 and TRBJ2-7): EPEVTQTPSHQVTQMGQEVILRCVPISNHLYFYWYRQILGQKVEFLVSFYNNEISEKSEIFDDQFSVERPDGSNFTLKIRSTKLEDSAMYFCASSDLYYEQYFGPGTRLTVT.

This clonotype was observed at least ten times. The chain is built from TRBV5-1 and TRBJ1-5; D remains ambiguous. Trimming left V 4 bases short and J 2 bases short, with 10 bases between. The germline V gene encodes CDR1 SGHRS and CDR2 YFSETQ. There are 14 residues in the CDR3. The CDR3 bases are TGCGCCAGCAGCCCTGACGGTGGCAATCAGCCCCAGCATTTT. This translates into CASSPDGGNQPQHF.

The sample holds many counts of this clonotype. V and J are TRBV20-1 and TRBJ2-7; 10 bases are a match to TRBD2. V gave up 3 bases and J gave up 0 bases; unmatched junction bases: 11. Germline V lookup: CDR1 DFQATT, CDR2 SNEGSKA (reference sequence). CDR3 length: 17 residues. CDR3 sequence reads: CSASLGASGGGSYEQYF. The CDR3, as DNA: TGCAGTGCTAGTTTGGGGGCGAGCGGGGGGGGCTCCTACGAGCAGTACTTC.

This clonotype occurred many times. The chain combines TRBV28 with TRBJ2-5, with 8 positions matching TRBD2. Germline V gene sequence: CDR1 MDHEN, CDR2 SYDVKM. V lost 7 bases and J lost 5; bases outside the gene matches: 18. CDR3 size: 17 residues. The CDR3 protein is CASTGGTSGLGMETQYF. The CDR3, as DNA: TGTGCCAGCACGGGAGGGACGTCGGGACTAGGGATGGAGACCCAGTACTTC.

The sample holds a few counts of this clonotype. This CDR3 is CASSILAVSYNEQFF. CDR3 coding DNA: TGTGCCAGTAGTATTCTGGCGGTCTCCTACAATGAGCAGTTCTTC. The rearrangement uses TRBV19 and TRBJ2-1; D remains ambiguous. With 3 bases removed from V and 0 bases from J, the gap between germline ends came to 9 bases. Germline CDR1 and CDR2: LNHDA and SQIVND (reference sequence). The length of the CDR3 is 15 residues.

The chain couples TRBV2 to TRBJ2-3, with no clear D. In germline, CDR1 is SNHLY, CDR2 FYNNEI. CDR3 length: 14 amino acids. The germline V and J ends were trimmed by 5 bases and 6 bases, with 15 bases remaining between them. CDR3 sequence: CASSNRGIVDTQYF. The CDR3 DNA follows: TGTGCCAGCAGTAATCGAGGCATCGTGGATACGCAGTATTTT.

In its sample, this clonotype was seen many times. The CDR3 region has the DNA TGTGCCAGCAGCTTAGGGACAGCGTACAATGAGCAGTTCTTC. Protein: CASSLGTAYNEQFF. This sequence joins TRBV7-9 and TRBJ2-1; D might be TRBD1 (6 bases). The CDR3 loop spans 14 amino acids. Trimming cost V 1 base and J 4 bases, with 8 bases left between them. Germline loops: CDR1 SEHNR, CDR2 FQNEAQ (reference sequence).

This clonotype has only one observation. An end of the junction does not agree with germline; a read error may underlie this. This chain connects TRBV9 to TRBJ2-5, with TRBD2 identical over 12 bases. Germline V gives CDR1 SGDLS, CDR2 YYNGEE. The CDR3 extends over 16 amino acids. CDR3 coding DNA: TGTGTCAGCAGCTTAAGGACTAGCGGGACGGGAGAGACCCAGTACTTC. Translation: CVSSLRTSGTGETQYF. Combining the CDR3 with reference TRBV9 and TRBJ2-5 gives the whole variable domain DSGVTQTPKHLITATGQRVTLRCSPRSGDLSVYWYQQSLDQGLQFLIQYYNGEERAKGNILERFSAQQFPDLHSELNLSSLELGDSALYFCVSSLRTSGTGETQYFGPGTRLLVL.

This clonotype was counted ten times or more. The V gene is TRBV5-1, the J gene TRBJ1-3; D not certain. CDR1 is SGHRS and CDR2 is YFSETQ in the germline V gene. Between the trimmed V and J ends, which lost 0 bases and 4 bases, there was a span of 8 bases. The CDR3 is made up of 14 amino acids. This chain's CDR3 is CASSLGPSGNTIYF. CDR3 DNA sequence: TGCGCCAGCAGCTTGGGACCCAGCGGAAACACCATATATTTT.